This TCR beta chain was identified during a study of T-cell reconstitution after alpha-beta-depleted transplantation in children. TCRbeta library preparation incorporated unique molecular identifiers. TCRdb re-derived calls from the PCR reads in MiXCR, one entry per CDR3 protein. Of around 130,000 distinct CDR3 sequences in the sample, more than 9.5% were seen once. V dropped 1 base and J dropped 7 bases, with 13 bases sitting between them. The CDR3 loop spans 14 amino acids. Germline values: CDR1 SGHTA, CDR2 FQGNSA. This clonotype was detected ten times or more. The source is a girl under two years old who had a stem cell transplant for combined immunodeficiency, so the T cells may come from the graft donor. The sample here was PBMCs, mostly from graft donor cells, taken 180 days after TCRalphabeta/CD19-depleted stem cell transplant. The gene calls are TRBV7-2 and TRBJ1-2; D not certain. As DNA, the CDR3 is TGTGCCAGCAGCTTAGTAGCTAGGGTTGTTGGCTACACCTTC. Its translation is CASSLVARVVGYTF.